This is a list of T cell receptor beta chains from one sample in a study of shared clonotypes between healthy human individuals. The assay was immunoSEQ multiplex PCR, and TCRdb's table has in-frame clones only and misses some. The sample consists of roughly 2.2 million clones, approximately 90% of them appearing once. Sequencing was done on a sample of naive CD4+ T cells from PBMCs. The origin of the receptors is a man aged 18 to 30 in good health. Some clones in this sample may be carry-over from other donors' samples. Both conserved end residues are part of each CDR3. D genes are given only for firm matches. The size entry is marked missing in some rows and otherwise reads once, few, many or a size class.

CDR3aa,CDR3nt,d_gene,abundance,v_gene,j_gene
CASSRTGTTIYGYTF,TGTGCCAGCAGCCGTACAGGGACCACAATCTATGGCTACACCTTC,.,.,TRBV7-9,TRBJ1-2
CAISERGNQPQHF,TGTGCCATCAGTGAGCGGGGTAATCAGCCCCAGCATTTT,.,few,TRBV10-3,TRBJ1-5
CATSRDVDQPQHF,TGTGCCACCAGCAGAGATGTCGATCAGCCCCAGCATTTT,.,.,TRBV15,TRBJ1-5
CASSSRDHEQYF,TGTGCCAGCAGCTCCCGGGACCACGAGCAGTACTTC,.,.,TRBV7-9,TRBJ2-7
CASAPGGGQGLGEQYF,TGTGCCAGCGCCCCTGGCGGGGGACAGGGGCTCGGCGAGCAGTACTTC,TRBD1,.,TRBV28,TRBJ2-7
CASRFSGQGSLCYTF,TGTGCAAGTCGCTTTTCTGGACAGGGGTCCCTATGCTACACCTTC,.,.,TRBV12-2,TRBJ1-2
CASELEAYNEQFF,TGTGCCAGCGAACTAGAAGCTTACAATGAGCAGTTCTTC,.,.,TRBV2,TRBJ2-1
CAISAGLAGVYEQYF,TGTGCCATCAGTGCGGGACTAGCGGGAGTCTACGAGCAGTACTTC,TRBD2,.,TRBV10-3,TRBJ2-7
CSAPWGGETQYF,TGCAGCGCTCCCTGGGGGGGAGAGACCCAGTACTTC,TRBD2,.,TRBV29-1,TRBJ2-5
CASKINAGTYEAFF,TGTGCCAGTAAAATTAACGCCGGGACGTATGAAGCTTTCTTT,.,.,TRBV19,TRBJ1-1
CASSHWDRAIVRNQPQHF,TGTGCCAGCAGCCACTGGGACAGGGCGATCGTCCGCAATCAGCCCCAGCATTTT,.,.,TRBV21-1,TRBJ1-5
CASSFMTGQETQYF,TGCGCCAGCAGCTTCATGACAGGCCAAGAGACCCAGTACTTC,.,.,TRBV5-1,TRBJ2-5
CASSGGQGDEQYF,TGTGCCAGCAGTGGGGGACAGGGCGACGAGCAGTACTTC,TRBD1,.,TRBV28,TRBJ2-7
CASSLGLVTEAFF,TGTGCCAGCAGTTTGGGACTAGTCACTGAAGCTTTCTTT,.,few,TRBV6-5,TRBJ1-1
CASSPTGGFNTEAFF,TGTGCCAGCAGCCCGACAGGGGGCTTCAACACTGAAGCTTTCTTT,TRBD1,.,TRBV7-2,TRBJ1-1
CASSRDRFDGANVLTF,TGTGCCAGCAGTCGAGACAGGTTCGATGGGGCCAACGTCCTGACTTTC,.,.,TRBV2,TRBJ2-6
CASSSVRAAREYF,TGTGCCAGCAGTTCAGTTAGGGCTGCGAGGGAGTATTTT,.,.,TRBV27,TRBJ2-3